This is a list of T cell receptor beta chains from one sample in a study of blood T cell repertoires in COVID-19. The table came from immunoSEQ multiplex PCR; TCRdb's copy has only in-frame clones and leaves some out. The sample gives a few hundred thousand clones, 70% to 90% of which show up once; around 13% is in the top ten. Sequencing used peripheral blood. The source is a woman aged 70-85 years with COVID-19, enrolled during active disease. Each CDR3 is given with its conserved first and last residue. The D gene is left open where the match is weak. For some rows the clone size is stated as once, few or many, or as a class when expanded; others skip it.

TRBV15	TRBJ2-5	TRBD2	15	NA	CATSDIAGTVGTQYF	TGTGCCACCAGTGATATAGCGGGCACCGTAGGGACCCAGTACTTC
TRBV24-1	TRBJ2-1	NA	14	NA	CATSDFRGGYEQFF	TGTGCCACCAGTGATTTTAGGGGTGGGTATGAGCAGTTCTTC
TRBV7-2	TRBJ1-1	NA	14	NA	CASRGGIGLTEAFF	TGTGCCAGCAGGGGGGGTATTGGGCTGACTGAAGCTTTCTTT
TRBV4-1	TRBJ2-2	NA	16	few	CASSPSQGRNTGELFF	TGCGCCAGCAGCCCTTCACAGGGTCGGAACACCGGGGAGCTGTTTTTT
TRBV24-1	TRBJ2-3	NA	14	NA	CATSDQGTTDTQYF	TGTGCCACCAGTGACCAAGGGACAACAGATACGCAGTATTTT
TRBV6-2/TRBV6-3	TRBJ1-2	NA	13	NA	CASSDRPPFGYTF	TGTGCCAGCAGCGACAGACCTCCTTTTGGCTACACCTTC
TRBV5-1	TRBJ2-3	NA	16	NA	CASSLDSQGGTDTQYF	TGCGCCAGCAGCTTGGACTCCCAAGGGGGAACAGATACGCAGTATTTT
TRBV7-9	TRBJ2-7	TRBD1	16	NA	CASSVTFEGAHYEQYF	TGTGCCAGCAGCGTAACCTTTGAGGGGGCCCACTACGAGCAGTACTTC
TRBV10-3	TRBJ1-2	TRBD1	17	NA	CAISESRTGATNYGYTF	TGTGCCATCAGTGAGTCAAGGACAGGGGCAACTAACTATGGCTACACCTTC
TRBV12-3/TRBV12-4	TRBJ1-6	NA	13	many	CASKGQTNSPLHF	TGTGCCAGCAAAGGACAAACTAATTCACCCCTCCACTTT
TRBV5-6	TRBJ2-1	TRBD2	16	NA	CASSLASGGEYNEQFF	TGTGCCAGCAGCTTGGCTAGCGGGGGGGAATACAATGAGCAGTTCTTC
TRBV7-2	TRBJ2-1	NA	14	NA	CASSFRTTGNEQFF	TGTGCCAGCAGCTTCAGGACTACCGGCAATGAGCAGTTCTTC
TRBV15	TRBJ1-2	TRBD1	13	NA	CATSPEAGGGYTF	TGTGCCACCAGCCCCGAGGCAGGGGGAGGCTACACCTTC
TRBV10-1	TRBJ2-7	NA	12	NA	CASSDQNYEQYF	TGCGCCAGCAGTGACCAGAACTACGAGCAGTACTTC
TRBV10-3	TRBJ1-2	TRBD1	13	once	CAIRGGGFYGYTF	TGTGCCATCAGAGGAGGGGGCTTCTATGGCTACACCTTC
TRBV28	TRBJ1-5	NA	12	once	CASSRAPQPQHF	TGTGCCAGCAGCAGGGCTCCACAGCCCCAGCATTTT
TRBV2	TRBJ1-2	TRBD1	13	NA	CASRAGGPYGYTF	TGTGCCAGCCGAGCAGGGGGCCCTTATGGCTACACCTTC
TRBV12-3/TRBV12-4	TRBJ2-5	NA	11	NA	CASSLTETQYF	TGTGCCAGCAGTTTAACTGAGACCCAGTACTTC
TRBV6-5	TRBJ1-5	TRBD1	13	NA	CASSTGDNQPQHF	TGTGCCAGCAGTACAGGGGACAATCAGCCCCAGCATTTT
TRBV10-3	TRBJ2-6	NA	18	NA	CAIRGQESDESGANVLTF	TGTGCCATCAGGGGTCAAGAAAGCGATGAGTCTGGGGCCAACGTCCTGACTTTC
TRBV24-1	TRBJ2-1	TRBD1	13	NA	CATTGGTGNEQFF	TGTGCCACCACAGGGGGCACCGGCAATGAGCAGTTCTTC
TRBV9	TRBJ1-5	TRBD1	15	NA	CASSPGTGGIQPQHF	TGTGCCAGCAGCCCCGGGACAGGGGGCATTCAGCCCCAGCATTTT
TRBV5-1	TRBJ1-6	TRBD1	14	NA	CASSLRTGNSPLHF	TGCGCCAGCAGCCTTAGGACAGGGAATTCACCCCTCCACTTT
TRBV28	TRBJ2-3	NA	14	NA	CATTGTGSTDTQYF	TGTGCCACAACCGGGACTGGGAGCACAGATACGCAGTATTTT
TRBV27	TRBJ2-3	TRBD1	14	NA	CASSRAGGPDTQYF	TGTGCCAGTTCACGGGCAGGGGGTCCAGATACGCAGTATTTT
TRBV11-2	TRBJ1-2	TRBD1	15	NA	CASSLDMGQGSGYTF	TGTGCCAGCAGCTTAGATATGGGACAGGGAAGTGGCTACACCTTC
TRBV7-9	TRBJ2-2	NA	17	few	CASSLALGSENTGELFF	TGTGCCAGCAGCTTAGCCCTCGGTAGCGAAAACACCGGGGAGCTGTTTTTT
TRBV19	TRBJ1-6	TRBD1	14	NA	CASRTGTGNSPLHF	TGTGCCAGTAGGACCGGGACAGGGAATTCACCCCTCCACTTT
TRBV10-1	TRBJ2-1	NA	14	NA	CASSETVQENEQFF	TGCGCCAGCAGTGAGACGGTACAGGAGAATGAGCAGTTCTTC
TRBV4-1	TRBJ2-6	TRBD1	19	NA	CASSQATGQGAYGANVLTF	TGCGCCAGCAGCCAAGCCACCGGACAGGGGGCGTATGGGGCCAACGTCCTGACTTTC
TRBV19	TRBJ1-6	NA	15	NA	CASSDRFSYNSPLHF	TGTGCCAGTAGCGACAGGTTCTCCTATAATTCACCCCTCCACTTT
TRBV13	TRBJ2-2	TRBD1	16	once	CASSLMGQGNTGELFF	TGTGCCAGCAGCTTAATGGGACAGGGGAACACCGGGGAGCTGTTTTTT
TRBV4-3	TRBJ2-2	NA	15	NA	CASSQDLVATGELFF	TGCGCCAGCAGCCAAGATCTAGTGGCTACCGGGGAGCTGTTTTTT
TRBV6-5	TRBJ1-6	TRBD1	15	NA	CASSLTGGSNSPLHF	TGTGCCAGCAGTCTTACAGGGGGCAGTAATTCACCCCTCCACTTT
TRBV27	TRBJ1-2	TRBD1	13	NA	CASSLGTGDGYTF	TGTGCCAGCAGTCTCGGGACAGGGGATGGCTACACCTTC
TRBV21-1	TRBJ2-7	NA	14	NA	CASGTRQGSYEQYF	TGTGCCAGCGGGACTCGACAGGGTTCCTACGAGCAGTACTTC
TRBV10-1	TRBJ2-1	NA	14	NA	CASSESAGYNEQFF	TGCGCCAGCAGTGAGTCAGCGGGTTACAATGAGCAGTTCTTC
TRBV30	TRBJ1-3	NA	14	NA	CAFSFGGDGNTIYF	TGTGCCTTCTCCTTTGGGGGGGATGGAAACACCATATATTTT
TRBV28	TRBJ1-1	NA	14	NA	CASSLQPRNTEAFF	TGTGCCAGCAGTTTACAACCGCGGAACACTGAAGCTTTCTTT
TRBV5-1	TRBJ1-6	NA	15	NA	CASSLGRLTNSPLHF	TGCGCCAGCAGCTTGGGTCGACTAACCAATTCACCCCTCCACTTT
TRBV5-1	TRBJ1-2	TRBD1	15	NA	CASSIRQGAYYGYTF	TGCGCCAGCAGCATCCGACAGGGGGCGTACTATGGCTACACCTTC
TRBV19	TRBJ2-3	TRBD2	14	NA	CASSTSGGTDTQYF	TGTGCCAGTAGTACCAGCGGGGGCACAGATACGCAGTATTTT
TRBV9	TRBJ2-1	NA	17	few	CASSGIQAWDSYNEQFF	TGTGCCAGCAGCGGCATACAGGCTTGGGACTCCTACAATGAGCAGTTCTTC
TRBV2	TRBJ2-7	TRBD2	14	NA	CASSEGTRVGEQYF	TGTGCCAGCAGTGAAGGGACTAGGGTAGGCGAGCAGTACTTC
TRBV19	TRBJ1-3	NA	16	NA	CASSTTGLVSGNTIYF	TGTGCCAGTAGTACGACAGGTCTCGTCTCTGGAAACACCATATATTTT
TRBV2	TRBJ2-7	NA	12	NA	CASRLGGYEQYF	TGTGCCAGCAGGCTCGGAGGCTACGAGCAGTACTTC
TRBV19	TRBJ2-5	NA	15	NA	CASSTGATYQETQYF	TGTGCCAGTAGTACAGGGGCAACTTACCAAGAGACCCAGTACTTC
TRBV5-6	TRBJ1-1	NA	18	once	CASSLYMFLGRMNTEAFF	TGTGCCAGCAGCTTGTATATGTTTTTGGGCAGGATGAACACTGAAGCTTTCTTT